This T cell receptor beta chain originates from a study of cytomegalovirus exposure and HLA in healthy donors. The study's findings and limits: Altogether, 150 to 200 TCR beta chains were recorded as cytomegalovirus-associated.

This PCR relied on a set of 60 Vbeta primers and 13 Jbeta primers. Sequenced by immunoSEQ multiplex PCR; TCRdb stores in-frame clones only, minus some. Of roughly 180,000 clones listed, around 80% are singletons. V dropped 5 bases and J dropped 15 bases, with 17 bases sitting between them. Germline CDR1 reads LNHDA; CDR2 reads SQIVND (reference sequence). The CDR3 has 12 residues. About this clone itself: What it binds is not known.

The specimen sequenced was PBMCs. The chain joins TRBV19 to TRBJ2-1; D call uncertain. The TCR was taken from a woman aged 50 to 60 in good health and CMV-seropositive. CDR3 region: CASSPPGLPPFF. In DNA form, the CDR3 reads TGTGCCAGTAGTCCCCCCGGTCTGCCGCCGTTCTTC.